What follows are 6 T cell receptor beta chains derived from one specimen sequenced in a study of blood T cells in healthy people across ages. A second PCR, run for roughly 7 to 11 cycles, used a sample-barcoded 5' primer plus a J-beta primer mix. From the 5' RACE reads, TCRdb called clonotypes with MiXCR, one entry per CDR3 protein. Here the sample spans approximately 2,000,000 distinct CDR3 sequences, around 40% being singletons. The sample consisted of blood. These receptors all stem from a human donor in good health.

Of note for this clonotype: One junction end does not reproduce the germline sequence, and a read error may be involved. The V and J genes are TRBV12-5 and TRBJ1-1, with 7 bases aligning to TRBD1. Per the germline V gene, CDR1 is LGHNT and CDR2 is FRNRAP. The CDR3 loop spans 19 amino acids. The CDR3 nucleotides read TGTGCTAGTGGTCTGGTATACGTCAACCGACAGGGCTTGCGCACTGAAGCTTTCTTT. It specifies CASGLVYVNRQGLRTEAFF. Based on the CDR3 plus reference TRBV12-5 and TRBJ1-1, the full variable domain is DARVTQTPRHKVTEMGQEVTMRCQPILGHNTVFWYRQTMMQGLELLAYFRNRAPLDDSGMPKDRFSAEMPDATLATLKIQPSEPRDSAVYFCASGLVYVNRQGLRTEAFFGQGTRLTVV.

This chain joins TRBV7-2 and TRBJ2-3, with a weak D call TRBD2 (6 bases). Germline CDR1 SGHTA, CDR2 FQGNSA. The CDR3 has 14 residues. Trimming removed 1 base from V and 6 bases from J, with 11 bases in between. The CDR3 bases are TGTGCCAGCAGCTTAGGGGGGGATTCGGATACGCAGTATTTT. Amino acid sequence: CASSLGGDSDTQYF.

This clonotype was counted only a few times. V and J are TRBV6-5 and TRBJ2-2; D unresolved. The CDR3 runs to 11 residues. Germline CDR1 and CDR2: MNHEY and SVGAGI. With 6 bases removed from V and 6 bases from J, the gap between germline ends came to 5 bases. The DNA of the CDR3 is TGTGCCAGCAGATCGGCCGGGGAGCTGTTTTTT. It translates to CASRSAGELFF.

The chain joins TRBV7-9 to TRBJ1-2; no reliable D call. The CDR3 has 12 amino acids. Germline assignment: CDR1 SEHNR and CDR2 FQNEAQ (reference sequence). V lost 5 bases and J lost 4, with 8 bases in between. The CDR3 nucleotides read TGTGCCAGCAGCGAAAAAGCCTATGGCTACACCTTC. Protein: CASSEKAYGYTF.

The CDR3 DNA follows: TGTGCCAGCAGCTCTCCCGGGACCCCTGAAGCTTTCTTT. It is translated as CASSSPGTPEAFF. This chain links TRBV5-5 with TRBJ1-1; the D gene is possibly TRBD1 (5 bases). There are 13 residues in the CDR3. V was shortened by 3 bases and J by 6 bases, with 12 bases between the two germline ends. The V gene's germline CDR1 is SGHKS and CDR2 YYEKEE (reference sequence). The whole variable domain, filled in from reference TRBV5-5 and TRBJ1-1, reads DAGVTQSPTHLIKTRGQQVTLRCSPISGHKSVSWYQQVLGQGPQFIFQYYEKEERGRGNFPDRFSARQFPNYSSELNVNALLLGDSALYLCASSSPGTPEAFFGQGTRLTVV.

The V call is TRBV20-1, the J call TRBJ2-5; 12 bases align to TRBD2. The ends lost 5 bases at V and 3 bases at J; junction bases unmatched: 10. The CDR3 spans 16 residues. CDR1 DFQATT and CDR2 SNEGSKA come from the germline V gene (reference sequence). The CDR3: CSAPSSLAGGKETQYF. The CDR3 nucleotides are TGCAGTGCTCCCTCCTCACTAGCGGGGGGCAAAGAGACCCAGTACTTC.